The 26 T cell receptor beta chains below were found in one sample sequenced in a study of naive and memory T cell subsets. Ligated cDNA underwent four rounds of PCR with nested alpha and beta constant region primers and SP2. TCRdb re-derived calls from the 5' RACE reads in MiXCR, one entry per CDR3 protein. The table has some 60,000 distinct CDR3 sequences, 6% to 8% seen once. A UMI-containing oligonucleotide was joined by 3' ligation to the TCR cDNA template. The receptors come from a female donor in good health.

V and J are TRBV29-1 and TRBJ1-1; D might be TRBD1 (5 bases). V was pared by 1 base and J by 6 bases, with 15 bases between. The CDR3 is 14 residues long. The germline V gene has CDR1 SQVTM and CDR2 ANQGSEA. This CDR3 reads CSVEGRGIGAEAFF. The CDR3 DNA sequence: TGCAGCGTTGAAGGGCGGGGTATAGGGGCTGAAGCTTTCTTT.

This chain connects TRBV29-1 to TRBJ2-1, with 8 bases identical to TRBD1. Germline lookup yields CDR1 SQVTM and CDR2 ANQGSEA. J was trimmed by 7 bases and V by 7 bases; bases with no gene match: 0. CDR3 length equals 10 residues. The DNA of the CDR3 is TGCAGCGGACAGGGGAATGAGCAGTTCTTC. Translated: CSGQGNEQFF.

This clonotype showed up just a few times. J is TRBJ2-3 and V is TRBV5-4, with 15 positions matching TRBD2. The CDR3 is made up of 20 amino acids. Germline V gene data show CDR1 as SGHNT and CDR2 as YYREEE (reference sequence). The J segment lost 0 bases and the V segment lost 6 bases, leaving 14 bases of the junction unmatched. The CDR3 nucleotides are TGTGCCAGCACCCCCGGAGGACTAGCGGGGGGGATCCCTAGCACAGATACGCAGTATTTT. Translated, it gives CASTPGGLAGGIPSTDTQYF.

This clonotype was recorded many times. The chain recombines TRBV6-2 or TRBV6-3 with TRBJ1-1, with D uncertain. The CDR3 contains 13 residues. V was cut by 2 bases and J by 5 bases, with 9 bases left in between. The germline CDR1 and CDR2 sequences are MNHEY and SVGEGT. This CDR3 reads CASSYTLQTEAFF. The CDR3 region has the DNA TGTGCCAGCAGTTACACACTTCAGACTGAAGCTTTCTTT.

There are many counts of this clonotype. The chain has TRBV12-3 or TRBV12-4 and TRBJ2-5; 7 bases are shared with TRBD2. With 6 bases clipped from V and 4 bases from J, the junction kept 5 bases outside the gene matches. The CDR3 runs to 13 residues. The CDR3 DNA is TGTGCCAGCAGCGGACTAGTTGGAGAGACCCAGTACTTC. This translates into CASSGLVGETQYF.

The V call is TRBV14, the J call TRBJ1-1; D is undetermined. Germline assignment: CDR1 SGHDN and CDR2 FVKESK. Trimming cost V 0 bases and J 4 bases, with 12 bases left between them. This CDR3 is 15 amino acids long. As DNA, the CDR3 is TGTGCCAGCAGCCAAGATCTCGGGTCCCTCACTGAAGCTTTCTTT. Protein: CASSQDLGSLTEAFF.

This clonotype was seen a handful of times. The chain is built from TRBV6-1 and TRBJ1-5; D perhaps matches TRBD1 (6 bases). Germline V lookup: CDR1 MNHNS, CDR2 SASEGT. Trimming shortened V by 8 bases and J by 4 bases, and 21 bases separated the two germline ends. This CDR3 is 16 amino acids long. In DNA, the CDR3 is TGTGCCAGCCAGCCTTCGGGGGGGCGCGGGAATCAGCCCCAGCATTTT. Translating gives CASQPSGGRGNQPQHF.

This clonotype was detected ten times or more. The chain joins TRBV18 to TRBJ2-6; D unresolved. V was clipped by 6 bases and J by 2 bases, with 11 bases between them. Germline-derived CDR1 and CDR2 are KGHSH and LQKENI. CDR3 length equals 15 residues. CDR3 residues: CASSLTETGANVLTF. For the CDR3, the DNA is TGTGCCAGCTCTCTCACAGAGACTGGGGCCAACGTCCTGACTTTC.

The V and J genes are TRBV5-4 and TRBJ1-1; TRBD1 matches at 7 bases. Per germline, CDR1 SGHNT and CDR2 YYREEE (reference sequence). The CDR3 totals 13 residues. The V gene end was trimmed by 4 bases and the J gene end by 3 bases; junction bases not matched to a gene: 3. DNA for the CDR3: TGTGCCAGCAGCAGGACAGGCTACACTGAAGCTTTCTTT. Protein product: CASSRTGYTEAFF.

This clonotype came up a few times. This chain joins TRBV5-1 and TRBJ2-5, with D unclear. V was clipped by 2 bases and J by 5 bases, with 7 bases between them. CDR3 length: 12 amino acids. Germline CDR1 SGHRS, CDR2 YFSETQ. The CDR3 reads CASSFQEETQYF. The CDR3 coding sequence is TGCGCCAGCAGCTTCCAGGAGGAGACCCAGTACTTC.

This chain uses TRBV5-6 with TRBJ2-3; 8 nucleotides agree with TRBD2. The CDR3 covers 16 residues. V dropped 2 bases and J dropped 3; count of bases not matched to a gene: 8. Germline V gives CDR1 SGHDT, CDR2 YYEEEE. CDR3 amino acids: CASSLKSGGVTDTQYF. The CDR3 nucleotides read TGTGCCAGCAGCTTAAAGAGCGGGGGTGTGACAGATACGCAGTATTTT.

The sample holds many counts of this clonotype. V is TRBV5-1 and J is TRBJ2-5; TRBD2 matches 12 bases. Germline V gene sequence: CDR1 SGHRS, CDR2 YFSETQ. The CDR3 is made up of 16 amino acids. V dropped 0 bases and J dropped 2; count of bases not matched to a gene: 2. CDR3 sequence reads: CASSLALAGGQETQYF. The DNA for the CDR3 is TGCGCCAGCAGCTTGGCCCTAGCGGGGGGGCAAGAGACCCAGTACTTC.

This clonotype was seen at least ten times. This sequence joins TRBV3-1 and TRBJ2-2, with 9 bases that match TRBD1. The CDR3 runs to 16 residues. CDR1 and CDR2 from the germline V gene are LGHDT and YNNKEL (reference sequence). Unmatched junction bases numbered 6, after V lost 4 bases and J lost 3 bases. The DNA of the CDR3 is TGTGCCAGCAGCCCTTCGGGACAGGGAGACACCGGGGAGCTGTTTTTT. Its translation is CASSPSGQGDTGELFF. The full variable domain, in which reference TRBV3-1 and TRBJ2-2 provide the parts outside the CDR3, is DTAVSQTPKYLVTQMGNDKSIKCEQNLGHDTMYWYKQDSKKFLKIMFSYNNKELIINETVPNRFSPKSPDKAHLNLHINSLELGDSAVYFCASSPSGQGDTGELFFGEGSRLTVL.

This clonotype occurred a few times. The chain carries TRBV19 and TRBJ2-7; D assignment may be TRBD1 or TRBD2 (5 bases each). The CDR3 is made up of 13 amino acids. The germline V gene has CDR1 LNHDA and CDR2 SQIVND (reference sequence). Trimming pared 4 bases from V and 5 bases from J, leaving 12 bases between. The CDR3 sequence is CASSSREIHEQYF. The CDR3 coding sequence is TGTGCCAGTAGTAGCAGGGAGATCCACGAGCAGTACTTC.

The rearrangement uses TRBV6-6 and TRBJ2-7; the match to TRBD1 covers 8 bases. CDR3 length: 16 amino acids. Per germline, CDR1 MNHNY and CDR2 SVGAGI (reference sequence). V shed 2 bases, J shed 5 bases, and the junction held 11 bases outside the gene matches. The CDR3 DNA reads as TGTGCCAGCAGTTACGTAGTCCTGGACAGGGAGGACGAGCAGTACTTC. Its translation is CASSYVVLDREDEQYF.

This clonotype was observed a handful of times. J is TRBJ2-5 and V is TRBV6-5; no definite D call. The germline V and J ends were trimmed by 9 bases and 1 base, with 9 bases remaining between them. This CDR3 contains 12 residues. The V gene's germline CDR1 is MNHEY and CDR2 SVGAGI. Written as DNA, the CDR3 is TGTGCCAGTCGTACCAGCCAAGAGACCCAGTACTTC. Amino acids: CASRTSQETQYF.

The rearrangement joins TRBV2 to TRBJ2-2, with D perhaps TRBD2 (6 bases). The CDR3 has 13 residues. Trimming took off 7 bases at V and 6 bases at J, with 12 bases between the two ends. Germline CDR1 SNHLY, CDR2 FYNNEI. CDR3 sequence (DNA): TGTGCCAGCATCAGGGAGGTAGCCGGGGAGCTGTTTTTT. The encoded protein is CASIREVAGELFF.

This clonotype was seen only a few times. V usage is TRBV9 and J usage is TRBJ2-7; 9 bases line up with TRBD1. The CDR3 covers 15 residues. Germline V gene lookup returns CDR1 SGDLS and CDR2 YYNGEE. Losses at the gene ends were 2 bases for V and 3 bases for J; bases not matched to a gene: 6. CDR3 protein: CASSVGPGQGYEQYF. CDR3 coding DNA: TGTGCCAGCAGCGTGGGTCCGGGACAGGGCTACGAGCAGTACTTC.

This clonotype was recorded many times. The chain carries TRBV20-1 and TRBJ2-7; TRBD2 matches 7 bases. The CDR3 totals 13 residues. After removal of 1 base from V and 4 bases from J, the junction contained 4 bases not matched to a gene. Per germline, CDR1 DFQATT and CDR2 SNEGSKA (reference sequence). CDR3 bases: TGCAGTGCTAGAGTGACCGGGGGGTACGAGCAGTACTTC. Translating gives CSARVTGGYEQYF.

The J gene is TRBJ1-2, the V gene TRBV6-2 or TRBV6-3, with D unresolved. The CDR3 consists of 14 residues. Germline values: CDR1 MNHEY, CDR2 SVGEGT. Trimming left V 2 bases short and J 4 bases short, with 11 bases between. Here the CDR3 reads CASSYGQSFYGYTF. CDR3 bases: TGTGCCAGCAGTTACGGCCAGTCCTTCTATGGCTACACCTTC.

The sample holds many counts of this clonotype. The chain uses TRBV21-1 and TRBJ1-2. TRBV21-1 has pseudogene status. The CDR3 covers 13 residues. CDR3 sequence: CASSPRRFYGYTF. The CDR3 DNA follows: TGTGCCAGCAGCCCTAGACGGTTTTATGGCTACACCTTC.

This clonotype was seen repeatedly, ten times or more. The V and J genes are TRBV3-1 and TRBJ2-3; D is uncertain. V was clipped by 1 base and J by 11 bases, with 16 bases between them. The CDR3 extends over 14 amino acids. CDR1 and CDR2 from the germline V gene are LGHDT and YNNKEL (reference sequence). CDR3 region: CASSQGDLVEMQYF. The CDR3 coding sequence is TGTGCCAGCAGCCAAGGTGATCTTGTGGAGATGCAGTATTTT.

On this clonotype: It may be a read error: a sequence one base away is much more abundant. The chain couples TRBV19 to TRBJ2-1; 8 bases map to TRBD2. CDR3 size: 13 residues. Per the germline V gene, CDR1 is LNHDA and CDR2 is SQIVND (reference sequence). J gave up 6 bases and V 3 bases, and 1 base lay outside the gene matches. The CDR3 DNA is TGTGCCAGTAGTATCGGGAGGGGCAATGAGCAGTTCTTC. The encoded protein is CASSIGRGNEQFF.

This clonotype was recorded at least ten times. The V call is TRBV7-9, the J call TRBJ1-1; TRBD1 aligns across 7 bases. The CDR3 has 13 residues. Germline loops: CDR1 SEHNR, CDR2 FQNEAQ (reference sequence). After removal of 7 bases from V and 4 bases from J, the junction contained 6 bases not matched to a gene. The CDR3 DNA reads TGTGCCAGCACCTCACAGGGGAGCACTGAAGCTTTCTTT. As protein: CASTSQGSTEAFF.

This clonotype was counted between two and nine times. The chain is built from TRBV10-3 and TRBJ2-3, with 8 bases matching TRBD1. V lost 3 bases, J lost 6 bases, and 8 bases stayed unmatched. Germline V CDR1 and CDR2: ENHRY, SYGVKD. The CDR3 length is 15 residues. DNA for the CDR3: TGTGCCATCAGTGACTCGAGGCGGACAGGGGATACGCAGTATTTT. Its protein is CAISDSRRTGDTQYF.

The V and J genes are TRBV29-1 and TRBJ2-7, with no clear D. This CDR3 is built from 9 residues. The germline V gene encodes CDR1 SQVTM and CDR2 ANQGSEA. V gave up 7 bases and J gave up 3 bases, with 4 bases separating them. As DNA, the CDR3 is TGCAGCGGACTCTACGAGCAGTACTTC. It yields the protein CSGLYEQYF.